The clone carrying this TCR beta chain occurred a few times. Antigen specificity is unknown. The record originates from a study of early T cells in non-severe SARS-CoV-2 infection. Overall study findings and caveats: Lookups in VDJdb leaned toward anti-spike CD8 responses and missed private and CD4 specificities.

The CDR3 consists of 11 residues. Trimming shortened V by 6 bases and J by 10 bases, and 10 bases separated the two germline ends. The germline gives CDR1 MNHEY, CDR2 SVGEGT. One entry per CDR3 protein, called by TCRdb with MiXCR from the 5' RACE reads. This sample has over 15,000 distinct CDR3 sequences, with around 5.1% found just once. The sequenced material came from whole blood. The J gene is TRBJ2-1, the V gene TRBV6-2 or TRBV6-3; D remains ambiguous. The sequence came from an adult who was a healthcare worker with PCR-confirmed SARS-CoV-2 infection or an uninfected control (not recorded which). The CDR3 loop is CASSPFGEQFF. CDR3 DNA sequence: TGTGCCAGCAGCCCCTTTGGAGAGCAGTTCTTC.